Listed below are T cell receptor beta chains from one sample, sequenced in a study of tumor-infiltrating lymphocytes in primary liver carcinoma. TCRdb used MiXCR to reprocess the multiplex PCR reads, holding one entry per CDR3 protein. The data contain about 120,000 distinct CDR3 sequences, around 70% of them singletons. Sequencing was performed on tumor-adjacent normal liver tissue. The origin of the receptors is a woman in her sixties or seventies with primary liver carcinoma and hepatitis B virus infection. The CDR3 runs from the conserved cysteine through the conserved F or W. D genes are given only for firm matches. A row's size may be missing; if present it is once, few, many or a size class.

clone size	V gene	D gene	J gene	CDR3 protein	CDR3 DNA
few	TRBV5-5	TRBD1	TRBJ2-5	CTSSWGQGGQETQYF	TGTACCAGTAGCTGGGGACAGGGAGGGCAAGAGACCCAGTACTTC
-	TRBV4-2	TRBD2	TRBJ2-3	CATSQAQGRGTDTQYF	TGTGCCACCAGCCAAGCCCAAGGGAGGGGCACAGATACGCAGTATTTT
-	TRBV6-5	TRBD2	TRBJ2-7	CASSFGTSGRLDKHYF	TGTGCCAGCAGTTTCGGGACTAGCGGGAGGTTAGACAAGCACTACTTC
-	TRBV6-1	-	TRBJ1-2	CASSRTYGYTF	TGTGCCAGCAGTAGGACCTATGGCTACACCTTC
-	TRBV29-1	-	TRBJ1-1	CIAGQKNTEAFF	TGCATCGCCGGACAGAAGAACACTGAAGCTTTCTTT
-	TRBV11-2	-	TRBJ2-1	CASSIDMAQLF	TGTGCCAGCAGCATAGATATGGCTCAGTTATTC
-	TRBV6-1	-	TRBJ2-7	CACSAPSGSEQYF	TGTGCATGCAGTGCTCCGTCAGGGTCCGAGCAGTACTTC
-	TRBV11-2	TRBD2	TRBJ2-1	CASGRLALEYNEQFF	TGTGCCAGCGGCCGACTAGCGTTGGAATACAATGAGCAGTTCTTC
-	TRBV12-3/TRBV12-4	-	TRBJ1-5	CVISLLGNQPQHF	TGTGTCATCAGTTTGTTGGGCAATCAGCCCCAGCATTTT
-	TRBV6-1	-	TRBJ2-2	CASSTWGSTGELFF	TGTGCCAGCAGCACATGGGGTAGCACCGGGGAGTTGTTTTTT
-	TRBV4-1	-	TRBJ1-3	CASSQVPGTSSGNTIYF	TGCGCCAGCAGCCAAGTCCCCGGGACATCCTCTGGAAACACTATATATTTT
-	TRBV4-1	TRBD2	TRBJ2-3	CAISLTLVLGAGGPDTQYF	TGCGCCATCAGTCTTACCTTAGTATTGGGAGCGGGAGGGCCAGATACGCAGTATTTT
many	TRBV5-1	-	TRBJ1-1	CASSFQGLNTEAFF	TGCGCCAGCAGCTTTCAGGGCTTGAACACTGAAGCTTTCTTT
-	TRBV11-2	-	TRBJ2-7	CSSSFNRGTSYEPYF	TGTTCGAGCAGCTTTAATCGGGGAACCTCCTACGAGCCGTACTTC
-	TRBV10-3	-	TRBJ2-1	CAIRVFIVPSSYNEQFF	TGTGCCATCAGAGTTTTCATAGTCCCAAGCTCCTACAATGAGCAGTTCTTC
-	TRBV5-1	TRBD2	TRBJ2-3	CPSSSSGGEDTQYF	TGCCCCAGCAGTTCGAGCGGGGGCGAGGATACGCAGTATTTT
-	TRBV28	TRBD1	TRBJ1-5	CASSEQGVIYQLQHF	TGTGCCAGCAGTGAACAGGGGGTGATTTATCAGCTCCAGCATTTT
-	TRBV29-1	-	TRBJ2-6	CSVEGSSGANVLTF	TGCAGCGTTGAAGGATCCTCTGGGGCCAACGTCCTGACTTTC
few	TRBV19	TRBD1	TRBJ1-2	CASSTGGGYGYTF	TGTGCCAGTAGCACAGGGGGCGGCTATGGCTACACCTTC
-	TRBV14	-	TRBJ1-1	CVSNPSRNTEAFF	TGTGTCAGCAACCCGTCTCGGAACACTGAAGCTTTCTTT
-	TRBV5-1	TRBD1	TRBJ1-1	CASSLRGVRDRGSINTEAFF	TGCGCCAGCAGCCTCAGAGGGGTACGGGACAGGGGATCCATCAACACTGAAGCTTTCTTT
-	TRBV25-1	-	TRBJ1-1	CASTGPVTNTEAFF	TGTGCCAGCACAGGGCCAGTTACGAACACCGAAGCTTTCTTT
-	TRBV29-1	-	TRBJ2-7	CIVQRVIPYDQYF	TGCATCGTTCAGAGGGTTATTCCCTACGATCAGTACTTC
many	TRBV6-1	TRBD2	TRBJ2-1	CASSASGRDGEQFF	TGTGCCAGCAGTGCCAGCGGGAGGGACGGTGAGCAGTTCTTC
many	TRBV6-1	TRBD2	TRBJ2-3	CASSTRGGRADTQYF	TGTGCCAGCAGTACCCGGGGCGGGAGGGCAGATACGCAGTATTTT
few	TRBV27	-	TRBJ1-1	CASSLLKANTEAFF	TGTGCCAGCAGTTTATTAAAAGCGAACACTGAAGCTTTCTTT
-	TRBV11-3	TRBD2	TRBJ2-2	CASSLGRLAGNVGELFF	TGTGCGAGCAGCTTAGGCAGGCTAGCGGGAAACGTCGGGGAGCTGTTTTTT
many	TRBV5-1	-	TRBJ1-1	CASSLYEGGTEAFF	TGCGCCAGCAGCTTGTACGAGGGGGGCACTGAAGCTTTCTTT
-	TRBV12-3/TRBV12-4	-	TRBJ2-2	CVSTLYPGELFF	TGTGTCAGCACTTTATACCCCGGGGAGCTGTTTTTT
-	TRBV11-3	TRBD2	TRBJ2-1	CASSLKASGRARSYNEQLF	TGTGCAAGCAGCTTAAAGGCTAGCGGGAGGGCCCGCTCCTATAATGAGCAGCTCTTC
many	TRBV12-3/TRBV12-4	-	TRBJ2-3	CASSLLWDTQYF	TGTGCCAGCAGTTTGCTGTGGGATACGCAGTATTTT
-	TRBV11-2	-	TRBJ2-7	CVSSPPEGRVGNYEQYF	TGTGTCAGTAGCCCCCCAGAGGGCCGGGTGGGGAACTACGAGCAGTACTTC
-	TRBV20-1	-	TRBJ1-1	CSARAGGGGSTQAFF	TGCAGTGCTAGAGCTGGGGGGGGAGGGAGCACTCAAGCTTTCTTT
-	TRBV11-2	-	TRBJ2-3	CASSIGPSRAITGTQYF	TGTGCCAGCAGCATAGGGCCTAGCCGGGCTATCACAGGTACGCAGTATTTT
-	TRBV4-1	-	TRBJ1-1	CASSQPLRPNTEAFF	TGCGCCAGCAGCCAACCTCTCAGGCCGAACACTGAAGCTTTCTTT
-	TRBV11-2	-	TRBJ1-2	CTSNIGAGFGYTF	TGTACCAGCAACATAGGGGCCGGTTTTGGCTACACCTTC
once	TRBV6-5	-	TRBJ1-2	CTRSYQGGNYGYTF	TGTACCAGGAGTTACCAGGGTGGGAACTATGGTTACACCTTC
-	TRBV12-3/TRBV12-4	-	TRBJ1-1	CVISSPDTEAFF	TGTGTCATCAGTTCCCCGGACACTGAGGCTTTCTTT
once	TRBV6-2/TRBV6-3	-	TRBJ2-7	CVSSSNRLAGGGEQYF	TGTGTCAGCAGCTCCAACCGACTAGCAGGAGGGGGCGAGCAGTACTTC
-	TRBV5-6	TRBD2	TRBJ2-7	CARSLLAGADEQYF	TGTGCCAGGAGCTTGTTAGCGGGAGCCGACGAGCAGTACTTC
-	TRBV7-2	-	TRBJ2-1	CASGAQLGSVNEQFF	TGTGCCAGCGGCGCACAATTGGGTTCGGTGAATGAGCAGTTCTTC
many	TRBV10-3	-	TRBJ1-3	CAINSRLGSGNTIYF	TGTGCCATCAATAGCCGCCTCGGCTCGGGAAACACCATATATTTT
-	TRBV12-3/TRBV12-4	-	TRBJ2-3	CASSHSILIADTQYF	TGTGCCAGCAGTCACTCGATCCTGATTGCAGATACGCAATATTTT
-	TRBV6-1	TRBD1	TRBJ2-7	CASSRTGEIYGQHF	TGTGCCAGCAGCCGGACAGGGGAGATCTACGGGCAGCACTTC
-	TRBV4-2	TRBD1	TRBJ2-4	CASRQDFTGGIQYF	TGCGCCAGCAGACAAGATTTTACAGGGGGCATTCAGTACTTC
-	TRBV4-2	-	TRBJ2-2	CASSQDYTWELFF	TGTGCCAGCAGCCAGGATTACACGTGGGAGCTGTTTTTT
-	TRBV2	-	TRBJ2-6	CASKVSLSGANVLTF	TGTGCCAGCAAGGTCTCCCTCTCTGGGGCCAACGTCCTGACTTTC
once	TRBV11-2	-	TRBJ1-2	CTSSLDLLANGYTF	TGTACCAGCAGCTTAGATCTTTTAGCAAACGGCTACACCTTC